A single sample is the source of the 20 T cell receptor beta chains below, sequenced in a study of blood T cell repertoires in COVID-19. Clones were read by immunoSEQ multiplex PCR, and TCRdb kept only the in-frame ones, dropping some. The profile covers 150,000 or so clones, with approximately 85% appearing a single time and approximately 1.3% taken by the ten largest. The sample consisted of peripheral blood. The origin of the receptors is a man aged 60-69 years who had recovered from COVID-19.

V usage is TRBV9 and J usage is TRBJ1-1, with 7 bases lining up with TRBD1. Germline V gene data show CDR1 as SGDLS and CDR2 as YYNGEE. With 1 base clipped from V and 5 bases from J, the junction kept 8 bases outside the gene matches. The CDR3 extends over 15 amino acids. The chain's CDR3 is CASSVLKDRRTEAFF. CDR3 coding DNA: TGTGCCAGCAGCGTACTTAAGGACAGGAGGACTGAAGCTTTCTTT. The full variable domain, with the rest looked up from reference TRBV9 and TRBJ1-1, is DSGVTQTPKHLITATGQRVTLRCSPRSGDLSVYWYQQSLDQGLQFLIQYYNGEERAKGNILERFSAQQFPDLHSELNLSSLELGDSALYFCASSVLKDRRTEAFFGQGTRLTVV.

The rearrangement joins TRBV6-1 to TRBJ2-2, with a possible D match to TRBD2 (6 bases). V lost 2 bases to trimming and J lost 4 bases, with 14 bases between them. This CDR3 region has 16 residues. The germline gives CDR1 MNHNS, CDR2 SASEGT. CDR3 protein: CASSEWGVAGTGELFF. CDR3 nucleotides: TGTGCCAGCAGTGAATGGGGGGTGGCAGGCACCGGGGAGCTGTTTTTT.

This chain uses TRBV19 with TRBJ1-1; 7 nucleotides match TRBD1. V shed 6 bases, J shed 6 bases, and the junction held 10 bases outside the gene matches. CDR3 length equals 14 residues. Germline values: CDR1 LNHDA, CDR2 SQIVND (reference sequence). The CDR3 DNA reads as TGTGCCAGTAGGGAAGGGGGCCTGTATCCTGAAGCTTTCTTT. Residues: CASREGGLYPEAFF.

The chain carries TRBV5-1 and TRBJ2-1, with a possible D match to TRBD1 (5 bases). The CDR3 is 14 residues long. Germline values: CDR1 SGHRS, CDR2 YFSETQ. The V gene lost 0 bases and the J gene lost 8 bases, with 12 bases spanning the gap. In DNA, the CDR3 is TGCGCCAGCAGCTTGGCGCAGGGTGGCGATGAGCAGTTCTTC. Amino acids: CASSLAQGGDEQFF.

V usage is TRBV3-1 (or the pseudogene TRBV3-2) and J usage is TRBJ2-7; tentatively, D is TRBD2 (6 bases). CDR3 length equals 13 residues. V lost 6 bases, J lost 6 bases, and 15 bases lay in between. Germline V lookup: CDR1 LGHDT, CDR2 YNNKEL (reference sequence). The CDR3 nucleotides are TGTGCCAGCAGTCCCCCGGGGGTGGCCGAGCAGTACTTC. It is translated as CASSPPGVAEQYF.

The chain links TRBV10-2 to TRBJ1-1; possibly TRBD1 for D (5 bases). Germline-derived CDR1 and CDR2 are WSHSY and SAAADI. Trimming shortened V by 3 bases and J by 0 bases, and 23 bases separated the two germline ends. The CDR3 loop spans 19 amino acids. The CDR3 protein is CASSDNYGGGVGMNTEAFF. CDR3 nucleotides: TGCGCCAGCAGTGATAATTATGGTGGAGGGGTTGGGATGAACACTGAAGCTTTCTTT.

The chain's CDR3 is CASSIDLGTNKYF. CDR3 nucleotides: TGTGCCAGTAGTATAGATCTCGGGACTAACAAGTACTTC. This chain connects TRBV19 to TRBJ2-7; 7 bases are a match to TRBD2. Losses at the gene ends were 0 bases for V and 11 bases for J; bases not matched to a gene: 7. The CDR3 consists of 13 residues. Germline CDR1 and CDR2: LNHDA and SQIVND (reference sequence).

The rearrangement uses TRBV6-5 and TRBJ1-5; D may be TRBD1 (5 bases). V lost 6 bases and J lost 6, with 15 bases in between. CDR3 size: 14 residues. The germline gives CDR1 MNHEY, CDR2 SVGAGI. The CDR3 protein is CASRRVGGGQPQHF. DNA of the CDR3: TGTGCCAGCAGAAGGGTGGGGGGGGGTCAGCCCCAGCATTTT.

As DNA, the CDR3 is TGTGCCAGCAGACGGGGGGGGGAGAACTATGGCTACACCTTC. Protein product: CASRRGGENYGYTF. The chain recombines TRBV6-5 with TRBJ1-2; D possibly corresponds to TRBD1 (5 bases). CDR1 is MNHEY, CDR2 SVGAGI, per germline. Trimming pared 6 bases from V and 2 bases from J, leaving 13 bases between. This CDR3 spans 14 amino acids.

The chain is built from TRBV4-2 and TRBJ2-5; D is perhaps TRBD2 (7 bases). V was shortened by 0 bases and J by 3 bases, with 11 bases between the two germline ends. Germline V gene sequence: CDR1 LGHNA, CDR2 YNFKEQ. The CDR3 totals 15 residues. The CDR3 DNA reads TGTGCCAGCAGCCAAGAGGGGGGGCTAAAAGAGACCCAGTACTTC. This gives the protein CASSQEGGLKETQYF.

This chain joins TRBV19 and TRBJ2-1; TRBD1 matches 9 bases. CDR1 LNHDA and CDR2 SQIVND come from the germline V gene (reference sequence). Germline trimming cut 11 bases from V and 8 bases from J; bases unmatched to any gene: 13. CDR3 length: 14 amino acids. The CDR3 nucleotides are TGTGCCCGAGGGCCCGGGACAGGGTTGGATGAGCAGTTCTTC. This gives the protein CARGPGTGLDEQFF.

This chain connects TRBV19 to TRBJ2-7; possibly TRBD1 for D (6 bases). The CDR3 is 14 residues long. Germline V CDR1 and CDR2: LNHDA, SQIVND (reference sequence). Trimming left V 3 bases short and J 2 bases short, with 11 bases between. CDR3 DNA sequence: TGTGCCAGTAGTATTGACAGGTCAACCTACGAGCAGTACTTC. Translation: CASSIDRSTYEQYF.

The gene calls are TRBV9 and TRBJ1-1, with D possibly being TRBD1 (5 bases). Germline V gene lookup returns CDR1 SGDLS and CDR2 YYNGEE. The CDR3 consists of 15 residues. V lost 3 bases and J 3 bases, leaving 15 bases between the germline ends. CDR3: CASSAKQDVDTEAFF. The CDR3, as DNA: TGTGCCAGCAGCGCCAAACAGGACGTGGACACTGAAGCTTTCTTT.

The sample holds one count of this clone. The V call is TRBV7-9, the J call TRBJ1-2; 12 bases map to TRBD1. The ends lost 5 bases at V and 1 base at J; junction bases unmatched: 14. The V gene's germline CDR1 is SEHNR and CDR2 FQNEAQ (reference sequence). This CDR3 contains 19 residues. CDR3 in DNA: TGTGCCAGCAGCCCCCTTATTGGGGGGACAGGGGGCCTTAACTATGGCTACACCTTC. Protein product: CASSPLIGGTGGLNYGYTF.

This chain joins TRBV5-1 and TRBJ2-2, with TRBD2 matching 11 bases. The CDR3 has 16 residues. V shed 4 bases and J 1 base; nucleotides not matched to a gene: 3. CDR1 is SGHRS, CDR2 YFSETQ, per germline. Written as DNA, the CDR3 is TGCGCCAGCAGCCAACTAGCGGGGGTGAACACCGGGGAGCTGTTTTTT. It yields the protein CASSQLAGVNTGELFF.

CDR3 nucleotide sequence: TGTGCCATCCAGCTCGGGGAGACCCAGTACTTC. This gives the protein CAIQLGETQYF. The chain links TRBV9 to TRBJ2-5; no reliable D call. This CDR3 is built from 11 residues. With 9 bases removed from V and 5 bases from J, the gap between germline ends came to 11 bases. Germline CDR1 and CDR2: SGDLS and YYNGEE.

This CDR3 is CASSAYWGQTNEKLFF. For the CDR3, the DNA is TGTGCCAGCAGCGCTTATTGGGGGCAGACTAATGAAAAACTGTTTTTT. The chain combines TRBV9 with TRBJ1-4; perhaps TRBD1 as D (6 bases). The V gene's germline CDR1 is SGDLS and CDR2 YYNGEE. The V end lost 3 bases, the J end lost 2 bases, and 14 bases lay between the germline ends. The CDR3 runs to 16 residues.

The table lists this clone with a count of one. The gene calls are TRBV15 and TRBJ2-3; 8 bases are shared with TRBD2. CDR1 and CDR2 from the germline V gene are LNHNV and YYDKDF (reference sequence). V shed 6 bases and J 0 bases; nucleotides not matched to a gene: 2. The CDR3 spans 14 residues. The CDR3 DNA reads TGTGCCACCAGGGTAGCGGGGAGCACAGATACGCAGTATTTT. Translation gives CATRVAGSTDTQYF.

The chain combines TRBV7-9 with TRBJ1-1; TRBD1 might be the D (5 bases). CDR3 size: 15 residues. The ends were cut back, 7 bases at V and 1 base at J, with 16 bases in the middle. The V gene's germline CDR1 is SEHNR and CDR2 FQNEAQ (reference sequence). The CDR3 region has the DNA TGTGCCAGCATTTCTATGTACGGGGGGAACACTGAAGCTTTCTTT. This gives the protein CASISMYGGNTEAFF.

V gene TRBV6-5 combines with J gene TRBJ2-2; D is uncertain. From germline, CDR1 is MNHEY and CDR2 SVGAGI. Trimming left V 0 bases short and J 6 bases short, with 8 bases between. CDR3 length equals 14 residues. The CDR3 sequence: CASSYSQVAGELFF. CDR3 in DNA: TGTGCCAGCAGTTACTCCCAGGTCGCCGGGGAGCTGTTTTTT.